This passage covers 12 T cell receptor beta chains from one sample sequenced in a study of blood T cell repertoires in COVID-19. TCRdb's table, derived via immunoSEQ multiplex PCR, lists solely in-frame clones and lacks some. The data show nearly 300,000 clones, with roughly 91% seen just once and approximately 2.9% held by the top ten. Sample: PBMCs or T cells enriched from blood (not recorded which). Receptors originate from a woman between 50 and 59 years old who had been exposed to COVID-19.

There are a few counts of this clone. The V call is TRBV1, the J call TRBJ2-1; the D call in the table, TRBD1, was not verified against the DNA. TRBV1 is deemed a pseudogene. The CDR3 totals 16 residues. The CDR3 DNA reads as TGCACCAGCAGCCAAAAGCCAGGGGTCGTATACAATGAGCAGTTCTTC. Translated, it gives CTSSQKPGVVYNEQFF.

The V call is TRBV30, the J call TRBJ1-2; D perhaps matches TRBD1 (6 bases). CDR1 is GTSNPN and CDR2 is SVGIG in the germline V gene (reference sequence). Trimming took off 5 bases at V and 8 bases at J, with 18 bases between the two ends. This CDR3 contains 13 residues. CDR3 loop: CAWGTGLMRGYTF. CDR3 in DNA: TGTGCCTGGGGCACAGGGTTGATGCGCGGCTACACCTTC.

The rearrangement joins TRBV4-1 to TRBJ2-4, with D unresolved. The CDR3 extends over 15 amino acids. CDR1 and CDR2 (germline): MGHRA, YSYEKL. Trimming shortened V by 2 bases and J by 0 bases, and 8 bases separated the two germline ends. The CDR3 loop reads CASSQRVLAKNIQYF. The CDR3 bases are TGCGCCAGCAGCCAAAGAGTCCTAGCCAAAAACATTCAGTACTTC.

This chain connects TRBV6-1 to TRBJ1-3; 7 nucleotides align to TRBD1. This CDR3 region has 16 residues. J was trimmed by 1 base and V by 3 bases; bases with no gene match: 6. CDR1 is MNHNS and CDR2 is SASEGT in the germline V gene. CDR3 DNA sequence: TGTGCCAGCAGTGACCGACAGGGACTTTCTGGAAACACCATATATTTT. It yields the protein CASSDRQGLSGNTIYF.

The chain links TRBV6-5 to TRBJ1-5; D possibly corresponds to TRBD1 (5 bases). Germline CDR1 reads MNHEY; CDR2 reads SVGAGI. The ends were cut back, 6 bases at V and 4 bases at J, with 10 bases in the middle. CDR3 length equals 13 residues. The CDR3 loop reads CASRIDRNQPQHF. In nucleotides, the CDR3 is TGTGCCAGCAGAATAGACAGAAATCAGCCCCAGCATTTT.

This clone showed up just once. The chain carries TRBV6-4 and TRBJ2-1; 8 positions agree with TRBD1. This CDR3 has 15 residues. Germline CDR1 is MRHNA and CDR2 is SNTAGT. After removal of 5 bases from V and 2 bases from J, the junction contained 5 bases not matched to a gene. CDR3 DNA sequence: TGTGCCAGCAGTCCCGGACAGGGACCCTACAATGAGCAGTTCTTC. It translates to CASSPGQGPYNEQFF.

This CDR3 is CASSPIRGTGDNYGYTF. The DNA for the CDR3 is TGTGCCAGCTCACCAATCCGTGGAACAGGAGATAACTATGGCTACACCTTC. The chain combines TRBV18 with TRBJ1-2, with D possibly TRBD1 on 5 matching bases. Trimming shortened V by 2 bases and J by 1 base, and 17 bases separated the two germline ends. The CDR3 sequence is 17 residues long. CDR1 KGHSH and CDR2 LQKENI come from the germline V gene.

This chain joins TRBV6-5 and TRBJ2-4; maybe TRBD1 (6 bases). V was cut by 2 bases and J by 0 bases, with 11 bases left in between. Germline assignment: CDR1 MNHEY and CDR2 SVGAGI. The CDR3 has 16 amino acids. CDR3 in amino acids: CASSYDRSVAKNIQYF. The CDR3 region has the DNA TGTGCCAGCAGTTACGACAGGAGCGTAGCCAAAAACATTCAGTACTTC.

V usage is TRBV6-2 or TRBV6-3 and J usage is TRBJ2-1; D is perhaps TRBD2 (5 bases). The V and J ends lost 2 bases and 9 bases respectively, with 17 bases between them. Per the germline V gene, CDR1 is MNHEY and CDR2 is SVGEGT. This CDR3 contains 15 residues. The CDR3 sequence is CASSYRQPGGSEQFF. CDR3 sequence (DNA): TGTGCCAGCAGTTACCGCCAGCCCGGTGGGAGTGAGCAGTTCTTC.

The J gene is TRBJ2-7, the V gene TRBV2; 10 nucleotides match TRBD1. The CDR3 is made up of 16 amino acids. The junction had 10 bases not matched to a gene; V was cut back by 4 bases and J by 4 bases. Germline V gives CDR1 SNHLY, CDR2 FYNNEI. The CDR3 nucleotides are TGTGCCAGCAGTGGTTTAATGGGACAGGGGCTATACGAGCAGTACTTC. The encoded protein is CASSGLMGQGLYEQYF. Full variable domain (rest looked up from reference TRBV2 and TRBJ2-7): EPEVTQTPSHQVTQMGQEVILRCVPISNHLYFYWYRQILGQKVEFLVSFYNNEISEKSEIFDDQFSVERPDGSNFTLKIRSTKLEDSAMYFCASSGLMGQGLYEQYFGPGTRLTVT.

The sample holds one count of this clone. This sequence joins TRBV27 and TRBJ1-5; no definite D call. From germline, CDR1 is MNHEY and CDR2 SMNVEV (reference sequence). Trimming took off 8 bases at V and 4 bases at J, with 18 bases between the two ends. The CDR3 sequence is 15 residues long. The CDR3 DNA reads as TGTGCCAGCGGGTCTCACGAGGGATTTAATCAGCCCCAGCATTTT. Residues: CASGSHEGFNQPQHF.

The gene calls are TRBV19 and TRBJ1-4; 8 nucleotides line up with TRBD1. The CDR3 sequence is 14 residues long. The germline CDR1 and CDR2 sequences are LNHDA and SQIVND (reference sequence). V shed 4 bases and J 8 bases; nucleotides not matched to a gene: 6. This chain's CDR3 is CASSNGQGGEKLFF. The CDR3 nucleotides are TGTGCCAGTAGTAACGGACAGGGAGGCGAAAAACTGTTTTTT.